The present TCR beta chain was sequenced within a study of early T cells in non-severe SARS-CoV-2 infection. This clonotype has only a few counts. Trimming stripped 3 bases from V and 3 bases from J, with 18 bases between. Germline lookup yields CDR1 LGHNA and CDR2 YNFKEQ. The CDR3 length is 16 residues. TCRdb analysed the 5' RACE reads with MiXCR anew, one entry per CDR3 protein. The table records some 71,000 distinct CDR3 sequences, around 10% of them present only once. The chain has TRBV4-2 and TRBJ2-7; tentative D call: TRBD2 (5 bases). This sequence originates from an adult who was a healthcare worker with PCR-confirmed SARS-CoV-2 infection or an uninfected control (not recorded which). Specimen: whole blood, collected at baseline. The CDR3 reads CASSQGTVVGVYEQYF. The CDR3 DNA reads TGTGCCAGCAGCCAGGGAACAGTGGTGGGAGTCTACGAGCAGTACTTC.